The T cell receptor (beta chain) described here comes from a study of blood T cells in healthy people across ages. Study background: For every two T cells, template switching captured about one barcoded beta molecule.

The CDR3 runs 16 residues. V was pared by 5 bases and J by 5 bases, with 20 bases between. Alongside a J-beta primer mix, a sample-barcoded 5' primer served in a second PCR lasting about 7 to 11 cycles. Every single cDNA molecule received a tag from a template-switch adaptor with 12 random nucleotides. TCRdb redid the calling of the 5' RACE reads with MiXCR, one entry per CDR3 protein. The sample lists 540,000 or so distinct CDR3 sequences, roughly 48% occurring once. The V and J genes are TRBV12-3 or TRBV12-4 and TRBJ2-3, with D maybe TRBD1 (6 bases). The receptor comes from an elderly man in good health. Source material: blood. The CDR3 DNA reads TGTGCCAGCAGTCCCTATAGGACAGTCCAAGGAGATACGCAGTATTTT. Amino acid sequence: CASSPYRTVQGDTQYF.